Given below is one T cell receptor beta chain in context. No antigen is known for it. This sample was taken from a study of cytomegalovirus exposure and HLA in healthy donors. Findings and limits, study-wide: Later work associated 16,951 TCR beta sequences with HLA alleles at 0.05 false discovery rate. One later analysis reportedly identified an Asian-associated ancestry cluster that showed fewer N-insertions than the approximately 700-donor mean.

This CDR3 is built from 13 residues. The germline gives CDR1 LNHDA, CDR2 SQIVND (reference sequence). V shed 0 bases and J shed 5 bases, with 7 bases lying between them. Though probably carrying unrecorded immune exposures, donors were nominally healthy at sampling. The PCR was carried out with 60 Vbeta primers and 13 Jbeta primers. Profiling relied on immunoSEQ multiplex PCR, and the TCRdb table lists in-frame clones only, not all of them. The sample lists fewer than 250,000 clones, 80% to 90% occurring once. The receptor was derived from a man between 25 and 39 years old in good health and CMV-seronegative. Sample: PBMCs. The chain links TRBV19 to TRBJ2-5; D is undetermined. The DNA of the CDR3 is TGTGCCAGTAGTATAGAGAGGCTTGAGACCCAGTACTTC. Translating it yields CASSIERLETQYF.